This T cell receptor beta chain was identified in a study of T cells in localized non-small cell lung cancer. Study-wide findings and caveats: Highest T cell clonality was seen in uninvolved adjacent lung, surpassing that measured in tumor. Of the top 100 tumor clones, median about 56 were in adjacent lung, 25 to 30 among its top 100. One tumor region alone was sequenced, and heterogeneity therefore remains possible.

V lost 0 bases, J lost 0 bases, and 8 bases lay in between. CDR1 is LNHDA and CDR2 is SQIVND in the germline V gene (reference sequence). There are 16 residues in the CDR3. A remark on this clone: Its antigen is still unknown.

The table came from immunoSEQ multiplex PCR; TCRdb's copy has only in-frame clones and leaves some out. This sample has 45,000 to 60,000 clones, with around 80% found just once. The genes are TRBV19 and TRBJ2-2; D not resolved. Source: PBMCs, taken before any cancer treatment. The source is a woman aged 40 to 75 with stage II lung adenocarcinoma. CDR3 residues: CASSIDRLANTGELFF. The DNA for the CDR3 is TGTGCCAGTAGTATAGATCGCCTAGCGAACACCGGGGAGCTGTTTTTT. Using reference TRBV19 and TRBJ2-2 for the parts outside the CDR3, the full variable domain is DGGITQSPKYLFRKEGQNVTLSCEQNLNHDAMYWYRQDPGQGLRLIYYSQIVNDFQKGDIAEGYSVSREKKESFPLTVTSAQKNPTAFYLCASSIDRLANTGELFFGEGSRLTVL.